The TCR beta chain described here comes from a study of T cells in Graves' hyperthyroidism and ophthalmopathy. This clonotype was detected a few times. Stable disease denoted Graves' hyperthyroidism without ophthalmopathy progression within 18 months. The CDR3 regions of TCR beta were amplified from RNA transcripts. The study used the HTBI primer set for a first-round RT-PCR of the TCR CDR3. TCRdb itself ran the multiplex PCR reads through MiXCR, one entry per CDR3 protein. This table holds approximately 520,000 distinct CDR3 sequences, 20% found once. This CDR3 comprises 16 residues. The V gene end was trimmed by 0 bases and the J gene end by 5 bases; junction bases not matched to a gene: 7. The germline V gene has CDR1 LGHDT and CDR2 YNNKEL (reference sequence).

Material: blood. This clonotype was obtained from a man between 18 and 35 years old with Graves' hyperthyroidism. This chain uses TRBV3-1 with TRBJ1-1; 9 positions match TRBD1. The CDR3 loop is CASSQERGTGSTEAFF. The CDR3 DNA reads TGTGCCAGCAGCCAAGAAAGGGGGACAGGGAGTACTGAAGCTTTCTTT.